Listed below are T cell receptor beta chains from one sample, sequenced in a study of T cells in localized non-small cell lung cancer. Some clones are missing from TCRdb's copy, which holds only in-frame ones; the method was immunoSEQ multiplex PCR. Of tens of thousands of clones listed, around 87% are singletons. Sequenced material: PBMCs, taken before any cancer treatment. The receptors originated from a man aged 40 to 75 with stage II lung adenocarcinoma. The CDR3 runs from the conserved cysteine through the conserved F or W. Each record gives: V gene, J gene, clone size, D gene, CDR3 DNA, CDR3 protein. D genes are given only for firm matches. Where a row states a size, it is once, few, many or the class of an expanded clone; other rows omit it.

V: TRBV19; J: TRBJ2-5; size: -; D: TRBD2; DNA: TGTGCCAGTAGTATAGATTATGCTAGCGGGACAGAGACCCAGTACTTC; CDR3: CASSIDYASGTETQYF
V: TRBV29-1; J: TRBJ1-4; size: once; D: -; DNA: TGCAGCGTTGAAGATCTCAAGGACGGGAAACTGTTTTTT; CDR3: CSVEDLKDGKLFF
V: TRBV5-1; J: TRBJ2-6; size: -; D: -; DNA: TGCGCCAGCAGCCTAATAACCTCTTTCTCTGGGGCCAACGTCCTGACTTTC; CDR3: CASSLITSFSGANVLTF
V: TRBV4-1; J: TRBJ1-4; size: -; D: -; DNA: TGCGCCAGCAGCCTAGTCGGGGAGGGGGAAAAACTGTTTTTT; CDR3: CASSLVGEGEKLFF
V: TRBV27; J: TRBJ2-7; size: -; D: TRBD2; DNA: TGTGCCAGCAGTTTAGTAGCGGGACAATACGAGCAGTACTTC; CDR3: CASSLVAGQYEQYF
V: TRBV7-3; J: TRBJ2-1; size: -; D: TRBD2; DNA: TGTGCCAGCAGCCCGCAAGGGGCTAGCGGGGGTAATGAGCAGTTCTTC; CDR3: CASSPQGASGGNEQFF
V: TRBV7-3; J: TRBJ2-3; size: once; D: TRBD2; DNA: TGTGCCAGCAGCTATAAGGGCGGGGGGGCAGATACGCAGTATTTT; CDR3: CASSYKGGGADTQYF
V: TRBV5-1; J: TRBJ1-1; size: -; D: -; DNA: TGCGCCAGCAGCTGGGCAGGGTCTGAAGCTTTCTTT; CDR3: CASSWAGSEAFF
V: TRBV18; J: TRBJ1-5; size: once; D: TRBD1; DNA: TGTGCCAGCTCACAAGACAGGGGCGGCAATCAGCCCCAGCATTTT; CDR3: CASSQDRGGNQPQHF
V: TRBV5-8; J: TRBJ2-3; size: -; D: TRBD2; DNA: TGTGCCAGCAGCTTGGGGGCTAGCGGGGGGAAGGCAGATACGCAGTATTTT; CDR3: CASSLGASGGKADTQYF
V: TRBV11-3; J: TRBJ2-5; size: once; D: TRBD2; DNA: TGTGCCAGCTCGCTGGGCGGGGGTGAACAAGAGACCCAGTACTTC; CDR3: CASSLGGGEQETQYF
V: TRBV9; J: TRBJ2-6; size: -; D: -; DNA: TGTGCCAGCAGCGCCCCCCGGGACGGAAGCTCTGGGGCCAACGTCCTGACTTTC; CDR3: CASSAPRDGSSGANVLTF
V: TRBV18; J: TRBJ1-2; size: -; D: -; DNA: TGTGCCAGCTCACCGAGGGGGGAAGGAAGCTATGGCTACACCTTC; CDR3: CASSPRGEGSYGYTF
V: TRBV5-6; J: TRBJ1-2; size: once; D: -; DNA: TGTGCCAGCAGCCCCTACTCCGGAGGGGCGGGTGGCTACACCTTC; CDR3: CASSPYSGGAGGYTF
V: TRBV10-3; J: TRBJ2-3; size: -; D: -; DNA: TGTGCCATCAGTGAGCCTGGGGGAACAGATACGCAGTATTTT; CDR3: CAISEPGGTDTQYF
V: TRBV4-2; J: TRBJ1-5; size: -; D: -; DNA: TGTGCCAGCAGCCAAGAAGTAGTAAGGGTTACTCAGCCCCAGCATTTT; CDR3: CASSQEVVRVTQPQHF
V: TRBV28; J: TRBJ1-5; size: -; D: -; DNA: TGTGCCAGCAGGGAGCATAGTTTCGGGCAGCCCCAGCATTTT; CDR3: CASREHSFGQPQHF
V: TRBV30; J: TRBJ1-1; size: few; D: -; DNA: TGTGCCTGGATGGCCTCCGGGGACACTGAAGCTTTCTTT; CDR3: CAWMASGDTEAFF
V: TRBV9; J: TRBJ2-5; size: -; D: TRBD2; DNA: TGTGCCAGCAGCGCCTCGGGGGGGAAAGAGACCCAGTACTTC; CDR3: CASSASGGKETQYF
V: TRBV11-3; J: TRBJ2-2; size: -; D: TRBD2; DNA: TGTGCCAGCAGCTTAGGGACTAGCGGGGTGAACACCGGGGAGCTGTTTTTT; CDR3: CASSLGTSGVNTGELFF
V: TRBV5-1; J: TRBJ1-2; size: -; D: -; DNA: TGCGCCAGCAGCTTAGATGAGGGAGGAATGGGAGGCTACACCTTC; CDR3: CASSLDEGGMGGYTF
V: TRBV5-1; J: TRBJ1-2; size: -; D: -; DNA: TGCGCCAGCAGCTTATCCCAGGGACAACTAGGGTACACCTTC; CDR3: CASSLSQGQLGYTF
V: TRBV11-2; J: TRBJ2-2; size: -; D: -; DNA: TGTGCCAGCAGCCGAAATACCGAGGACGGGGAGCTGTTTTTT; CDR3: CASSRNTEDGELFF
V: TRBV19; J: TRBJ1-5; size: -; D: TRBD1; DNA: TGTGCCAGTAGTCCACGGACAGGGGGCGATAGGGGCAATCAGCCCCAGCATTTT; CDR3: CASSPRTGGDRGNQPQHF
V: TRBV6-5; J: TRBJ2-7; size: few; D: -; DNA: TGTGCCAGCAGTTACAACAGGTACTCCTACGAGCAGTACTTC; CDR3: CASSYNRYSYEQYF
V: TRBV5-6; J: TRBJ1-4; size: -; D: TRBD1; DNA: TGTGCCAGCAGCTTGGGGACAGGGAGTGAAAAACTGTTTTTT; CDR3: CASSLGTGSEKLFF